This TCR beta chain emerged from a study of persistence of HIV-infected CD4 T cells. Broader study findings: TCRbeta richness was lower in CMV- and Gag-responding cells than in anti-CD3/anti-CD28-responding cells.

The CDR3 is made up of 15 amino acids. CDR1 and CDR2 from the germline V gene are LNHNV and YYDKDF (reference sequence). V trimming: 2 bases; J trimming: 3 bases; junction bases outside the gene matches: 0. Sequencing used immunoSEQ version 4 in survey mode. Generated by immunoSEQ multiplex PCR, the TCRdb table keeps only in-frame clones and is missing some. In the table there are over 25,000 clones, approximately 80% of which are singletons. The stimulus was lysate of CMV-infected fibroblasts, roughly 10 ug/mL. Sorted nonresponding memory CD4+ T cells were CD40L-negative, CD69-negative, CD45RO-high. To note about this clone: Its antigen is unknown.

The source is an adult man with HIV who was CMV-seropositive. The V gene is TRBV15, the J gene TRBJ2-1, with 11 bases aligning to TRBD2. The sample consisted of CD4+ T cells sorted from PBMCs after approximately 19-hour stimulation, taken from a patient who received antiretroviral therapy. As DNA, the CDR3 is TGTGCCACCAGCAGAACTAGCGGGGGCTACAATGAGCAGTTCTTC. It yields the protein CATSRTSGGYNEQFF.